One and the same sample provided the 27 T cell receptor beta chains below, sequenced in a study of beta chain features in type 1 diabetes (dated by TCRdb to the late 2010s). Libraries were built with the immunoSEQ multiplex PCR assay. The entire amount of isolated RNA was reverse transcribed using the High Capacity cDNA Reverse Transcription Kit, so the sequenced TCRB transcripts were expressed ones. What TCRdb holds here is the immuneACCESS table cut down to in-frame rearrangements. Part of the clones is not present; checked against another copy, under half of the missing clones reflect an unresolved V gene, and the others are unexplained. Counted in this sample were over 600,000 clones; 9.5% to 15% of them appeared once. Approximately 0.11% of the sample is in the top ten clones. Points the paper makes about the study in general: Type 1 diabetes patients showed a moderate but significant shortening of TCRB CDR3 length in all four CD4+ subsets.

Their antigen targets remain unknown. The sequenced sample consisted of naive CD4+ T cells from blood. This specimen's cell subset or site label, interpreted: true naive CD4+ T cells. These TCRs come from a young man with type 1 diabetes.

A few counts support this clone. DNA for the CDR3: TGCGCCAGCAGCCCCTCCGGGACAGAATTAGAGACCCAGTACTTC. Its translation: CASSPSGTELETQYF. The chain carries TRBV5-1 and TRBJ2-5; 7 bases fit TRBD1. CDR1 and CDR2 (germline): SGHRS, YFSETQ. CDR3 length equals 15 residues. Trimming at V came to 4 bases and at J to 4 bases, leaving 10 bases not matched to a gene. Filled out from reference TRBV5-1 and TRBJ2-5, the complete variable domain reads KAGVTQTPRYLIKTRGQQVTLSCSPISGHRSVSWYQQTPGQGLQFLFEYFSETQRNKGNFPGRFSGRQFSNSRSEMNVSTLELGDSALYLCASSPSGTELETQYFGPGTRLLVL.

This clone was detected a few times. Other DNA variants within this sample encode the same CDR3. This rearrangement joins TRBV10-3 to TRBJ2-3, with unresolved D. There are 14 residues in the CDR3. Trimming took 0 bases from V and 3 from J, leaving 7 bases between them. CDR1 is ENHRY and CDR2 is SYGVKD in the germline V gene. CDR3 bases: TGTGCCATCAGTGAGTCGGTGGGGACAGATACGCAGTATTTT. Protein sequence: CAISESVGTDTQYF.

The chain joins TRBV4-2 to TRBJ1-5; TRBD1 agrees at 7 bases. Germline assignment: CDR1 LGHNA and CDR2 YNFKEQ. This CDR3 spans 14 amino acids. With 5 bases clipped from V and 7 bases from J, the junction kept 8 bases outside the gene matches. The CDR3 reads CASSSGTVGQPQHF. The CDR3 DNA follows: TGTGCCAGCAGCTCTGGGACAGTCGGACAGCCCCAGCATTTT.

This clone was seen a handful of times. This chain links TRBV29-1 with TRBJ1-2; D unclear. Deletions cut 6 bases from V and 5 bases from J, with 10 bases between. Per the germline V gene, CDR1 is SQVTM and CDR2 is ANQGSEA. This CDR3 spans 11 amino acids. CDR3 protein: CSVGAKYGYTF. In DNA form, the CDR3 reads TGCAGCGTGGGAGCGAAGTATGGCTACACCTTC.

Here the CDR3 DNA reads TGTGCCAGCTCACCCTGGGACAGCGCGAACACCGGGGAGCTGTTTTTT. Translation gives CASSPWDSANTGELFF. The chain is built from TRBV18 and TRBJ2-2; TRBD1 matches at 7 bases. Trimming took 3 bases from V and 0 from J; bases not matched to a gene: 4. This CDR3 is 16 amino acids long. Germline CDR1 KGHSH, CDR2 LQKENI.

The chain recombines TRBV9 with TRBJ2-3, with D tentatively TRBD1 (6 bases). CDR1 SGDLS and CDR2 YYNGEE come from the germline V gene. The V and J ends lost 3 bases and 7 bases respectively, with 18 bases between them. CDR3 length equals 15 residues. The CDR3 reads CASSGRDTPANTQYF. The CDR3 DNA follows: TGTGCCAGCAGCGGCCGGGACACGCCGGCTAATACGCAGTATTTT.

This clone was observed a few times. The chain uses TRBV5-1 and TRBJ2-7, with D possibly TRBD1 on 6 matching bases. V was shortened by 0 bases and J by 3 bases, with 10 bases between the two germline ends. The CDR3 loop spans 14 amino acids. CDR1 and CDR2 from the germline V gene are SGHRS and YFSETQ. CDR3 in amino acids: CASSLEQGYYEQYF. CDR3 coding DNA: TGCGCCAGCAGCTTGGAACAGGGATACTACGAGCAGTACTTC.

This clone has a handful of counts. This sequence joins TRBV29-1 and TRBJ2-5; D is uncertain. The CDR3 has 12 residues. Trimming removed 4 bases from V and 2 bases from J, with 8 bases in between. Germline V gene data show CDR1 as SQVTM and CDR2 as ANQGSEA. CDR3: CSVVPIQETQYF. CDR3 DNA: TGCAGCGTTGTTCCCATTCAAGAGACCCAGTACTTC.

This chain uses TRBV11-2 with TRBJ1-2; a weak D match, TRBD1 (5 bases). V dropped 0 bases and J dropped 4 bases, with 18 bases sitting between them. Germline values: CDR1 SGHAT, CDR2 FQNNGV. This CDR3 is built from 17 residues. The CDR3 sequence is CASSLDRVAKTGYGYTF. CDR3 coding DNA: TGTGCCAGCAGCTTAGACAGGGTCGCCAAAACTGGCTATGGCTACACCTTC.

The table lists this clone with a few counts. The chain is built from TRBV11-2 and TRBJ2-2, with 9 bases matching TRBD1. From germline, CDR1 is SGHAT and CDR2 FQNNGV. The CDR3 spans 14 residues. With V trimmed by 4 bases and J by 3 bases, 0 bases remained unmatched. DNA of the CDR3: TGTGCCAGCAGCTGGGACAGGGACACCGGGGAGCTGTTTTTT. Its protein product is CASSWDRDTGELFF. Using reference TRBV11-2 and TRBJ2-2 for the parts outside the CDR3, the full variable domain is EAGVAQSPRYKIIEKRQSVAFWCNPISGHATLYWYQQILGQGPKLLIQFQNNGVVDDSQLPKDRFSAERLKGVDSTLKIQPAKLEDSAVYLCASSWDRDTGELFFGEGSRLTVL.

V and J are TRBV29-1 and TRBJ2-5; D possibly corresponds to TRBD2 (5 bases). Looked up from germline, CDR1 is SQVTM and CDR2 is ANQGSEA. V was clipped by 2 bases and J by 7 bases, with 8 bases between them. This CDR3 comprises 11 residues. The DNA of the CDR3 is TGCAGCGTTGAACCCCGGGGGACCCAGTACTTC. This translates into CSVEPRGTQYF.

This chain links TRBV15 with TRBJ2-5; a weak D match, TRBD2 (6 bases). Trimming took off 2 bases at V and 0 bases at J, with 16 bases between the two ends. Germline V gene data show CDR1 as LNHNV and CDR2 as YYDKDF (reference sequence). This CDR3 contains 17 residues. CDR3 region: CATSRLQGRGNQETQYF. In DNA form, the CDR3 reads TGTGCCACCAGCAGACTTCAAGGGCGGGGCAACCAAGAGACCCAGTACTTC.

The J gene is TRBJ2-1, the V gene TRBV11-2; 11 bases line up with TRBD2. Trimming took 5 bases from V and 6 from J; bases not matched to a gene: 6. Germline assignment: CDR1 SGHAT and CDR2 FQNNGV. This CDR3 is 15 amino acids long. This CDR3 reads CASSLSGGASNEQFF. In DNA, the CDR3 is TGTGCCAGCAGCCTTAGCGGGGGGGCTTCCAATGAGCAGTTCTTC.

This clone was counted a few times. The genes are TRBV6-1 and TRBJ2-4; D may correspond to TRBD1 or TRBD2 (5 bases each). CDR1 MNHNS and CDR2 SASEGT come from the germline V gene. The V gene lost 2 bases and the J gene lost 8 bases, with 19 bases spanning the gap. The CDR3 runs to 16 residues. CDR3 sequence reads: CASSETDTGGGYIQYF. The CDR3 nucleotides read TGTGCCAGCAGTGAAACGGACACAGGTGGGGGTTACATTCAGTACTTC.

This chain joins TRBV6-5 and TRBJ2-5; D call uncertain. There are 14 residues in the CDR3. Trimming stripped 0 bases from V and 11 bases from J, with 16 bases between. CDR1 and CDR2 from the germline V gene are MNHEY and SVGAGI. The CDR3 loop reads CASSYSIEAWRQYF. CDR3 nucleotide sequence: TGTGCCAGCAGTTACTCGATTGAGGCCTGGCGTCAGTACTTC.

The chain employs TRBV7-6 and TRBJ2-5; D gene ambiguous. This CDR3 spans 14 amino acids. Trimming pared 6 bases from V and 2 bases from J, leaving 13 bases between. Germline V gene data show CDR1 as SGHVS and CDR2 as FNYEAQ. The CDR3 DNA follows: TGTGCCAGCAGGCACGGACCATATCAAGAGACCCAGTACTTC. Residues: CASRHGPYQETQYF.

The J gene is TRBJ2-3, the V gene TRBV11-2, with D maybe TRBD1 (6 bases). CDR3 length: 15 amino acids. In germline, CDR1 is SGHAT, CDR2 FQNNGV. V was cut by 4 bases and J by 2 bases, with 13 bases left in between. CDR3 region: CASSWTDLNTDTQYF. The CDR3 DNA sequence: TGTGCCAGCAGCTGGACAGACTTAAACACAGATACGCAGTATTTT.

This clone was counted a few times. The chain joins TRBV7-2 to TRBJ1-2; 7 bases are a match to TRBD1. The V gene's germline CDR1 is SGHTA and CDR2 FQGNSA. The CDR3 spans 15 residues. The V gene end was trimmed by 4 bases and the J gene end by 1 base; junction bases not matched to a gene: 6. Here the CDR3 reads CASSSGTAINYGYTF. The CDR3 DNA sequence: TGTGCCAGCAGCTCCGGGACAGCGATTAACTATGGCTACACCTTC.

There are a few counts of this clone. This CDR3 is CACSYGQNYGYTF. In DNA, the CDR3 is TGTGCCTGTTCGTACGGGCAGAACTATGGCTACACCTTC. The rearrangement uses TRBV30 and TRBJ1-2; D ambiguous. The CDR3 is 13 residues long. The germline gives CDR1 GTSNPN, CDR2 SVGIG (reference sequence). Trimming cost V 6 bases and J 2 bases, with 13 bases left between them.

This chain joins TRBV19 and TRBJ1-5; 9 bases are a match to TRBD1. Germline V gives CDR1 LNHDA, CDR2 SQIVND (reference sequence). The CDR3 has 16 amino acids. The V segment lost 4 bases and the J segment 7 bases; nucleotides outside the gene matches: 11. This CDR3 is CASSTSGTGSQQPQHF. CDR3 in DNA: TGTGCCAGTAGTACTTCCGGGACAGGGAGTCAACAGCCCCAGCATTTT.

This clone has more than one count but fewer than ten. CDR3 sequence: CASRPPGASGGQETQYF. As DNA, the CDR3 is TGTGCCAGCAGGCCCCCTGGGGCTAGCGGGGGGCAGGAAACGCAGTATTTT. The rearrangement uses TRBV5-5 and TRBJ2-3; 11 bases are a match to TRBD2. This CDR3 has 17 residues. Germline V gene data show CDR1 as SGHKS and CDR2 as YYEKEE (reference sequence). The V segment lost 5 bases and the J segment 9 bases; nucleotides outside the gene matches: 17.

This rearrangement joins TRBV9 to TRBJ1-2; maybe TRBD1 (6 bases). Germline V gene data show CDR1 as SGDLS and CDR2 as YYNGEE. CDR3 length: 16 amino acids. The germline V and J ends were trimmed by 3 bases and 7 bases, with 22 bases remaining between them. The CDR3 sequence: CASSEIPGAGVRGYTF. CDR3 nucleotides: TGTGCCAGCAGCGAGATCCCGGGGGCCGGGGTTCGTGGCTACACCTTC.

This clone was found a few times. The chain links TRBV6-5 to TRBJ2-7; 8 nucleotides align to TRBD1. V trimming: 6 bases; J trimming: 5 bases; junction bases outside the gene matches: 12. The V gene's germline CDR1 is MNHEY and CDR2 SVGAGI. This CDR3 is built from 15 residues. DNA of the CDR3: TGTGCCAGCAGACCCAGACGGACAGGGCGGGACGAGCAGTACTTC. Its protein is CASRPRRTGRDEQYF.

This clone was found once. Other DNA sequences in this specimen translate into the identical CDR3. The CDR3 spells CASSRYSNQPQHF. CDR3 nucleotides: TGTGCCAGCAGCCGTTATAGCAATCAGCCCCAGCATTTT. The chain carries TRBV6-5 and TRBJ1-5; no clear D. The germline CDR1 and CDR2 sequences are MNHEY and SVGAGI. This CDR3 comprises 13 residues. V shed 6 bases and J shed 0 bases, with 6 bases lying between them.

The chain links TRBV5-4 to TRBJ1-6, with D possibly TRBD1 on 6 matching bases. In germline, CDR1 is SGHNT, CDR2 YYREEE (reference sequence). Trimming took off 4 bases at V and 10 bases at J, with 18 bases between the two ends. CDR3 length: 15 amino acids. CDR3 coding DNA: TGTGCCAGCAGCACCCAACAGGGCCGGGACTCACCCCTCCACTTT. The encoded protein is CASSTQQGRDSPLHF.

Note on this clone: A junction end diverges from the germline sequence, so it may reflect a read error. This chain joins TRBV7-3 and TRBJ2-1, with a possible D match to TRBD1 (7 bases). The germline gives CDR1 SGHTA, CDR2 FQGTGA. The CDR3 is made up of 14 amino acids. In DNA, the CDR3 is TGTGCCAGCAGCCTAACGTCAGGGGGGCATGAGCAGTTCTTC. It codes for CASSLTSGGHEQFF.

V and J are TRBV7-2 and TRBJ2-2; D call uncertain. The germline gives CDR1 SGHTA, CDR2 FQGNSA. CDR3 length equals 17 residues. Trimming left V 1 base short and J 0 bases short, with 12 bases between. This CDR3 is CASSLGNTPTNTGELFF. CDR3 sequence (DNA): TGTGCCAGCAGCTTAGGCAATACACCAACGAACACCGGGGAGCTGTTTTTT.